A single sample is the source of the 4 T cell receptor beta chains below, sequenced in a study of shared T cell receptors in the human thymus. The repertoire was sequenced with immunoSEQ multiplex PCR; TCRdb's copy has only in-frame clones and lacks some. The table lists a few hundred thousand clones, around 93% of them singletons. The sequencing sample was made of thymocytes. The origin of the receptors is a human donor.

The rearrangement uses TRBV5-6 and TRBJ2-1, with 8 positions matching TRBD1. From germline, CDR1 is SGHDT and CDR2 YYEEEE. The ends lost 4 bases at V and 10 bases at J; junction bases unmatched: 7. The CDR3 length is 13 residues. CDR3 residues: CASSEGQAWEQFF. The CDR3 DNA reads TGTGCCAGCAGCGAGGGACAGGCGTGGGAGCAGTTCTTC. The entire variable domain, with the rest obtained from reference TRBV5-6 and TRBJ2-1, is as follows: DAGVTQSPTHLIKTRGQQVTLRCSPKSGHDTVSWYQQALGQGPQFIFQYYEEEERQRGNFPDRFSGHQFPNYSSELNVNALLLGDSALYLCASSEGQAWEQFFGPGTRLTVL.

This clone was detected only once. The chain joins TRBV28 to TRBJ1-1; 10 bases are a match to TRBD1. V was pared by 8 bases and J by 2 bases, with 5 bases of the junction left unmatched. CDR1 MDHEN and CDR2 SYDVKM come from the germline V gene. The CDR3 loop spans 14 amino acids. This CDR3 reads CASDQTGGNTEAFF. The DNA of the CDR3 is TGTGCCAGCGACCAGACAGGGGGCAACACTGAAGCTTTCTTT.

The rearrangement links TRBV6-5 to TRBJ2-3; possibly TRBD1 or TRBD2 for D (5 bases each). V was clipped by 4 bases and J by 2 bases, with 16 bases between them. Germline lookup yields CDR1 MNHEY and CDR2 SVGAGI. This CDR3 has 16 amino acids. The CDR3 protein is CASSSPKGTHTDTQYF. The DNA of the CDR3 is TGTGCCAGCAGTTCGCCCAAGGGGACCCACACAGATACGCAGTATTTT.

The chain carries TRBV6-5 and TRBJ1-2; D is uncertain. CDR1 and CDR2 (germline): MNHEY, SVGAGI. V lost 6 bases to trimming and J lost 4 bases, with 12 bases between them. This CDR3 region has 13 residues. Here the CDR3 DNA reads TGTGCCAGCAGGGAAGTTTTCTCCTATGGCTACACCTTC. Its protein product is CASREVFSYGYTF.